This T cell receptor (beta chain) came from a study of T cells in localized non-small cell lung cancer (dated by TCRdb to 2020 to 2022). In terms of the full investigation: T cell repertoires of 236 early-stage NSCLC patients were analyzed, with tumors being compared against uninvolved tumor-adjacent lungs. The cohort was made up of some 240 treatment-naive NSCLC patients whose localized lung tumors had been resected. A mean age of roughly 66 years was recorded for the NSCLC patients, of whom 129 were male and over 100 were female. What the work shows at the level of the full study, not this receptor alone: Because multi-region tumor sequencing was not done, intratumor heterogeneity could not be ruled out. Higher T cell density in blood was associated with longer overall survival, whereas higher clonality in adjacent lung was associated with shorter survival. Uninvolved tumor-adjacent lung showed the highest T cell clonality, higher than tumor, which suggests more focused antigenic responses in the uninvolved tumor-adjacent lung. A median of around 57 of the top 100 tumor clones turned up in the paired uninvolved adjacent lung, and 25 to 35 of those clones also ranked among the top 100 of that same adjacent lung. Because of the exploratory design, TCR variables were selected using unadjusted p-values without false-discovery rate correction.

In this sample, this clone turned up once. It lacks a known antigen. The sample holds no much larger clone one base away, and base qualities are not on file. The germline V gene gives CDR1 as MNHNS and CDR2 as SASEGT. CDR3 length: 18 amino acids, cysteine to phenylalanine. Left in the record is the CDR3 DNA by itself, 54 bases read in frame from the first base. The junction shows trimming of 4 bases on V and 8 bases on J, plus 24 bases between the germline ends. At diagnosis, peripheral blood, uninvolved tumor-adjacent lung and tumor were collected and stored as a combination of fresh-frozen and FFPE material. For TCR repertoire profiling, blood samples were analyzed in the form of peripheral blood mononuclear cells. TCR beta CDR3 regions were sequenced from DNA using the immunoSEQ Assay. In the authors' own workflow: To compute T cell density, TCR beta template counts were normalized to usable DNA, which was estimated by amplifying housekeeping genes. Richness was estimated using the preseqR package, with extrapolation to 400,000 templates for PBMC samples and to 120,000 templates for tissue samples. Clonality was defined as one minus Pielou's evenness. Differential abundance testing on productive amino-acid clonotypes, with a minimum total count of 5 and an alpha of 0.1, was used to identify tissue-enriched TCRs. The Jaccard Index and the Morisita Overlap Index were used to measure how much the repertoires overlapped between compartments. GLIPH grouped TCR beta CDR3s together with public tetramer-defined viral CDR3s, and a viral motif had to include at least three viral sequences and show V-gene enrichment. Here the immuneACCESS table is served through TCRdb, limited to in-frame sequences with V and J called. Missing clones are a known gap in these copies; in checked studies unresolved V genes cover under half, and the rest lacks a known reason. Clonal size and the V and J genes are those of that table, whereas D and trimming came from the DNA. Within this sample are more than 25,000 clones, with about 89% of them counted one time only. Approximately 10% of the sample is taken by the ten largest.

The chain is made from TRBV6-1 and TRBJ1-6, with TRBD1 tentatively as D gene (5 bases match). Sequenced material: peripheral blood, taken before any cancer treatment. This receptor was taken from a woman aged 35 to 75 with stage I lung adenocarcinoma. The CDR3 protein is CASSAGRDTDDDDSPLHF. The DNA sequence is TGTGCCAGCAGTGCGGGCAGGGATACGGATGATGATGATTCACCCCTCCACTTT.